These 27 T cell receptor beta chains were all obtained from the same sample, sequenced in a study of T cells in Graves' hyperthyroidism and ophthalmopathy. Amplified TCR beta CDR3 regions came from RNA transcripts. In the first-round RT-PCR of the TCR CDR3, the HTBI primer set was used. Each CDR3 protein gets one entry after TCRdb re-called the multiplex PCR reads with MiXCR. The data show under 350,000 distinct CDR3 sequences, 20% to 30% seen once. Sequencing was carried out using blood. These receptors originate from a man aged 35-49 years with Graves' hyperthyroidism that later progressed to Graves' ophthalmopathy.

This clonotype was counted at least ten times. V is TRBV27 and J is TRBJ2-2; unclear D gene. Germline V CDR1 and CDR2: MNHEY, SMNVEV (reference sequence). The CDR3 totals 12 residues. V was shortened by 5 bases and J by 4 bases, with 5 bases between the two germline ends. The CDR3 DNA is TGTGCCAGCAGTCCTACCACCGGGGAGCTGTTTTTT. Translation gives CASSPTTGELFF.

This clonotype was detected only once. A read error may account for a junction end that differs from germline. The J gene is TRBJ2-7, the V gene TRBV12-3 or TRBV12-4, with D tentatively TRBD2 (6 bases). CDR3 length: 14 residues. CDR3 region: CASSSPGSSSEQYF. The DNA for the CDR3 is TGTGCCAGCAGTTCCCCCGGGAGTTCCTCCGAGCAGTACTTC.

This chain uses TRBV12-5 with TRBJ1-1; D is undetermined. Germline values: CDR1 LGHNT, CDR2 FRNRAP. The V end was cut by 8 bases, the J end by 5 bases, with 12 bases between. The CDR3 consists of 12 residues. The CDR3 reads CASRREHTEAFF. The CDR3 region has the DNA TGTGCTAGTCGAAGGGAGCATACTGAAGCTTTCTTT.

The chain is built from TRBV20-1 and TRBJ2-7; 8 positions match TRBD2. Germline CDR1 is DFQATT and CDR2 is SNEGSKA (reference sequence). The CDR3 spans 15 residues. J gave up 6 bases and V 0 bases, and 10 bases lay outside the gene matches. The CDR3 DNA follows: TGCAGTGCTAGAGATCAAGGACTAGCATCGTCCGAGCAGTACTTC. It yields the protein CSARDQGLASSEQYF.

This clonotype was found many times. The chain links TRBV5-1 to TRBJ2-7; 13 positions match TRBD2. Germline loops: CDR1 SGHRS, CDR2 YFSETQ. This CDR3 is built from 16 residues. J was trimmed by 0 bases and V by 4 bases; bases with no gene match: 4. The chain's CDR3 is CASSLGLAGVSYEQYF. The CDR3 DNA reads TGCGCCAGCAGCCTAGGACTAGCGGGGGTCTCCTACGAGCAGTACTTC.

CDR3 sequence: CSANLQGQPQHF. DNA of the CDR3: TGCAGTGCTAACCTACAGGGCCAGCCCCAGCATTTT. The genes are TRBV20-1 and TRBJ1-5; D is perhaps TRBD1 (6 bases). This CDR3 comprises 12 residues. Germline V CDR1 and CDR2: DFQATT, SNEGSKA (reference sequence). Between the trimmed V and J ends, which lost 4 bases and 7 bases, there was a span of 11 bases.

This clonotype was observed many times. The chain has TRBV20-1 and TRBJ2-6; 7 bases map to TRBD2. Unmatched junction bases numbered 11, after V lost 0 bases and J lost 6 bases. Germline V gene sequence: CDR1 DFQATT, CDR2 SNEGSKA (reference sequence). This CDR3 spans 17 amino acids. The CDR3 DNA reads TGCAGTGCTAGAGATCCACCGGGACTAAAGAAGGCCAACGTCCTGACTTTC. As protein: CSARDPPGLKKANVLTF.

In its sample, this clonotype was seen a few times. This sequence joins TRBV12-3 or TRBV12-4 and TRBJ1-1; TRBD1 aligns across 7 bases. J lost 4 bases, V lost 4 bases, and 15 bases had no gene match. The length of the CDR3 is 17 residues. The CDR3 DNA reads as TGTGCCAGCAGTTCCCGCTACCAATCGACAGGGACCACTGAAGCTTTCTTT. Amino acids: CASSSRYQSTGTTEAFF.

This clonotype was found many times. This rearrangement joins TRBV20-1 to TRBJ2-7; 7 bases fit TRBD1. Germline V CDR1 and CDR2: DFQATT, SNEGSKA (reference sequence). V lost 5 bases and J lost 7; bases outside the gene matches: 8. The CDR3 consists of 12 residues. CDR3 DNA sequence: TGCAGTGCTTCTGACAGGGCTCAAGAGCAGTACTTC. Its protein is CSASDRAQEQYF.

In this sample, this clonotype turned up many times. The chain is built from TRBV20-1 and TRBJ1-3; 8 nucleotides line up with TRBD1. CDR1 is DFQATT and CDR2 is SNEGSKA in the germline V gene (reference sequence). The CDR3 covers 15 residues. With V trimmed by 4 bases and J by 4 bases, 9 bases remained unmatched. This chain's CDR3 is CSATDRGAKGNTIYF. CDR3 in DNA: TGCAGTGCTACAGACAGGGGAGCCAAAGGAAACACCATATATTTT.

This clonotype was recorded many times. The chain joins TRBV5-6 to TRBJ1-5; 7 bases are a match to TRBD1. Per the germline V gene, CDR1 is SGHDT and CDR2 is YYEEEE. This CDR3 has 19 amino acids. Trimming cost V 4 bases and J 0 bases; bases outside gene matches: 16. The CDR3 region is CASSANRGGRWYSNQPQHF. Written as DNA, the CDR3 is TGTGCCAGCAGCGCGAACAGGGGCGGACGTTGGTATAGCAATCAGCCCCAGCATTTT. The full variable domain, its missing parts supplied by reference TRBV5-6 and TRBJ1-5, is DAGVTQSPTHLIKTRGQQVTLRCSPKSGHDTVSWYQQALGQGPQFIFQYYEEEERQRGNFPDRFSGHQFPNYSSELNVNALLLGDSALYLCASSANRGGRWYSNQPQHFGDGTRLSIL.

V gene TRBV10-3 combines with J gene TRBJ2-7, with 7 bases identical to TRBD2. The CDR3 is made up of 12 amino acids. J gave up 0 bases and V 10 bases, and 3 bases lay outside the gene matches. Germline CDR1 is ENHRY and CDR2 is SYGVKD. This chain's CDR3 is CATRDYSYEQYF. In nucleotides, the CDR3 is TGTGCCACGCGGGACTACTCCTACGAGCAGTACTTC.

The chain is built from TRBV20-1 and TRBJ1-1; 8 bases agree with TRBD1. The CDR3 is 15 amino acids. V gave up 3 bases and J gave up 0 bases; unmatched junction bases: 6. Germline V lookup: CDR1 DFQATT, CDR2 SNEGSKA (reference sequence). The CDR3 nucleotides read TGCAGTGCTAGTATCCAGGGGGCCATGAACACTGAAGCTTTCTTT. It yields the protein CSASIQGAMNTEAFF.

There are many counts of this clonotype. The V gene is TRBV19, the J gene TRBJ2-5, with D tentatively TRBD2 (5 bases). Germline V CDR1 and CDR2: LNHDA, SQIVND (reference sequence). This CDR3 is 16 amino acids long. Trimming removed 5 bases at V and 3 bases at J, with 19 bases between. CDR3: CASSLPGNPKEETQYF. The CDR3 DNA sequence: TGTGCCAGTAGTCTCCCGGGAAACCCGAAGGAAGAGACCCAGTACTTC.

In its sample, this clonotype was seen many times. The chain has TRBV20-1 and TRBJ2-7; TRBD1 agrees at 8 bases. J was trimmed by 4 bases and V by 6 bases; bases with no gene match: 8. This CDR3 region has 13 residues. In germline, CDR1 is DFQATT, CDR2 SNEGSKA (reference sequence). CDR3: CSARTGGRYEQYF. The CDR3 region has the DNA TGCAGTGCGCGTACAGGGGGGCGGTACGAGCAGTACTTC.

Many counts were recorded for this clonotype. V usage is TRBV29-1 and J usage is TRBJ2-5, with 12 nucleotides matching TRBD2. The CDR3 sequence is 13 residues long. V dropped 3 bases and J dropped 5; count of bases not matched to a gene: 1. The germline CDR1 and CDR2 sequences are SQVTM and ANQGSEA. The CDR3 spells CSVETSGSETQYF. In DNA, the CDR3 is TGCAGCGTTGAGACTAGCGGGAGTGAGACCCAGTACTTC.

The chain links TRBV12-3 or TRBV12-4 to TRBJ2-7, with 7 bases matching TRBD1. Unmatched junction bases numbered 5, after V lost 6 bases and J lost 6 bases. The CDR3 totals 12 residues. Written as DNA, the CDR3 is TGTGCCAGCAGCGTACAGGGGCTCGAGCAGTACTTC. Translating gives CASSVQGLEQYF.

The table lists this clonotype with many counts. The chain uses TRBV13 and TRBJ1-6, with D tentatively TRBD1 (6 bases). Germline loops: CDR1 PRHDT, CDR2 FYEKMQ (reference sequence). V was cut by 3 bases and J by 4 bases, with 13 bases left in between. CDR3 length: 16 residues. The CDR3 is CASSLRNTGYNSPLHF. DNA of the CDR3: TGTGCCAGCAGCTTGCGAAACACAGGGTATAATTCACCCCTCCACTTT.

This chain links TRBV6-1 with TRBJ1-5, with D possibly being TRBD1 (6 bases). CDR1 MNHNS and CDR2 SASEGT come from the germline V gene. The V end was cut by 8 bases, the J end by 0 bases, with 17 bases between. This CDR3 is built from 16 residues. The CDR3 DNA sequence: TGTGCCAGCTCCGAGCAAGGGGGGATTAGCAATCAGCCCCAGCATTTT. Translated: CASSEQGGISNQPQHF.

This clonotype has at least ten counts. The chain combines TRBV12-5 with TRBJ2-7, with D tentatively TRBD2 (6 bases). The CDR3 covers 15 residues. Germline loops: CDR1 LGHNT, CDR2 FRNRAP. The ends were cut back, 5 bases at V and 0 bases at J, with 14 bases in the middle. Written as DNA, the CDR3 is TGTGCTAGTGGTCACGGAGGGGAGAGCTCCTACGAGCAGTACTTC. Amino acid sequence: CASGHGGESSYEQYF. Using reference TRBV12-5 and TRBJ2-7 for the parts outside the CDR3, the full variable domain is DARVTQTPRHKVTEMGQEVTMRCQPILGHNTVFWYRQTMMQGLELLAYFRNRAPLDDSGMPKDRFSAEMPDATLATLKIQPSEPRDSAVYFCASGHGGESSYEQYFGPGTRLTVT.

This clonotype came up many times. The chain carries TRBV14 and TRBJ1-1; no clear D. The length of the CDR3 is 12 residues. CDR1 SGHDN and CDR2 FVKESK come from the germline V gene. Trimming removed 1 base at V and 11 bases at J, with 11 bases between. Here the CDR3 reads CASSQVSNRAFF. CDR3 coding DNA: TGTGCCAGCAGCCAAGTATCTAACCGGGCTTTCTTT.

This clonotype showed up many times. V is TRBV27 and J is TRBJ2-7; 7 nucleotides agree with TRBD2. Germline V CDR1 and CDR2: MNHEY, SMNVEV (reference sequence). The junction had 6 bases not matched to a gene; V was cut back by 4 bases and J by 6 bases. The CDR3 is 13 amino acids. The CDR3 DNA reads as TGTGCCAGCAGTTCCCGACTAGCCCTCGAGCAGTACTTC. This codes for CASSSRLALEQYF.

This clonotype was detected a few times. The chain uses TRBV19 and TRBJ2-1; 9 bases align to TRBD2. J lost 5 bases, V lost 4 bases, and 9 bases had no gene match. In germline, CDR1 is LNHDA, CDR2 SQIVND (reference sequence). The CDR3 totals 16 residues. The CDR3 sequence is CASSTGPGLANNEQFF. The CDR3 DNA is TGTGCCAGTAGTACGGGTCCGGGACTAGCTAACAATGAGCAGTTCTTC.

The chain uses TRBV27 and TRBJ2-5; D unclear. CDR3 size: 14 residues. Germline assignment: CDR1 MNHEY and CDR2 SMNVEV (reference sequence). Between the trimmed V and J ends, which lost 6 bases and 2 bases, there was a span of 13 bases. In DNA form, the CDR3 reads TGTGCCAGCAGCTTAGGTAGACGTCAAGAGACCCAGTACTTC. This sequence encodes CASSLGRRQETQYF.

V is TRBV20-1 and J is TRBJ2-5; D uncertain. V was pared by 6 bases and J by 4 bases, with 9 bases between. This CDR3 has 11 residues. Germline loops: CDR1 DFQATT, CDR2 SNEGSKA (reference sequence). CDR3 region: CSADGRETQYF. CDR3 sequence (DNA): TGCAGTGCCGACGGAAGAGAGACCCAGTACTTC.

The gene calls are TRBV20-1 and TRBJ2-5; 7 nucleotides match TRBD2. Germline V gives CDR1 DFQATT, CDR2 SNEGSKA (reference sequence). V was pared by 5 bases and J by 5 bases, with 8 bases of the junction left unmatched. The CDR3 extends over 13 amino acids. The CDR3 bases are TGCAGTGCTTCACGGGGGGTTAAGGAGACCCAGTACTTC. It is translated as CSASRGVKETQYF.

This clonotype was observed many times. The chain links TRBV12-5 to TRBJ1-5; 11 bases line up with TRBD1. Germline V gene sequence: CDR1 LGHNT, CDR2 FRNRAP. Trimming at V came to 6 bases and at J to 6 bases, leaving 4 bases not matched to a gene. CDR3 length equals 14 residues. The CDR3 region has the DNA TGTGCTAGTGGGAGGACAGGGGGCCTTCAGCCCCAGCATTTT. Encoded protein: CASGRTGGLQPQHF.